The clone carrying this T cell receptor (beta chain) was observed once. These data come from a study of CD8 T cells in Susac syndrome. Random-hexamer reverse transcription was applied to about 0.5 to 1 ug RNA. Coverage of TCR beta CDR3 amplification by immunoSEQ multiplex PCR extended to 54 Vbeta and 13 Jbeta. Each CDR3 protein gets one entry after TCRdb re-called the immunoSEQ multiplex PCR reads with MiXCR. The data hold some 120,000 distinct CDR3 sequences, with 90% to 95% observed a single time. The T cells that were sequenced for TCR beta were CD8+ and CD4+ cells from blood. Negative isolation was used for CD8+ and CD4+ T cells, and FACS enrichment was applied to TEMRA cells. After removal of 11 bases from V and 0 bases from J, the junction contained 5 bases not matched to a gene. Per the germline V gene, CDR1 is SNHLY and CDR2 is FYNNEI. This CDR3 is 14 amino acids long.

This clonotype was obtained from a human donor in good health. Specimen: CD4+ T cells from PBMCs. The rearrangement uses TRBV2 and TRBJ2-2; 8 nucleotides match TRBD2. CDR3 residues: CAGGGKANTGELFF. Here the CDR3 DNA reads TGTGCCGGCGGGGGGAAGGCGAACACCGGGGAGCTGTTTTTT.